This note documents a single T cell receptor beta chain sequence. Which antigen it targets is not known. No base quality information exists; no much larger clone differs at one position. The cohort consisted of 650 to 700 healthy bone marrow donors. Cohort members were all nominally healthy when sampled, although unrecorded immune exposures were likely present. Of the 700 or so cohort members, about 280 had positive CMV serostatus and about 330 had negative CMV serostatus, and CMV serostatus was not recorded for the donor. Every donor gave a peripheral blood sample, and the peripheral blood mononuclear cells from that sample were used for TCR beta sequencing. Genomic DNA extraction from the blood cell samples was performed with the Qiagen DNeasy Blood Extraction Kit. The CDR3, cysteine through phenylalanine, is 16 amino acids long. The DNA shown is the 48-base CDR3, in frame from base 1. The data originate from a study of cytomegalovirus exposure and HLA in healthy donors (dated by TCRdb to the late 2010s). In terms of the full investigation: According to an earlier analysis of 587 of the donors, about 179 million T cells yielded 95 million to 140 million unique TCR beta sequences and about 280 Gb of sequence data. Of the 398 genotyped donors, approximately 81% were placed in the genetic ancestry cluster associated with self-reported Caucasian donors. To predict cytomegalovirus infection status, the study combined high-throughput TCR immunosequencing, statistical association of individual TCRs with disease status, and machine learning. All discovery cohort repertoires had been generated using a single sequencing platform. The number of donors typed differed by locus, with about 629-630 for A, B, C, DRB1 and DQB1, roughly 520 for DQA1, 600 to 610 for DPA1, and around 450 for DPB1. A separate validation cohort of roughly 120 different subjects was used in addition to the approximately 640-subject first cohort. Approximately 310 gigabases of sequencing data and around 88 million unique TCR sequences made up an early release that covered fewer than 650 HLA-typed donors. The study was designed to test whether signatures of past pathogen exposure could be identified by cataloging public T cell receptors. The later analysis used no new phenotypic data to find candidate immune exposures, relying instead on TCR beta sequences and their occurrence across donors. A later genetic analysis took genome-wide SNP genotypes for about 65% of the 666 donors and used that subset as a discovery cohort. A later analysis re-analyzed previously published TCR beta repertoires from about 730 donors and added high-resolution HLA genotyping to study TCR occurrence patterns. Both class I and class II loci were covered by HLA typing, at four-digit resolution. Because of strong linkage in the cohort, five DR-DQ haplotypes were treated as single units for association and clustering. The study profiled the T cell repertoires of 666 subjects by immunosequencing and related them to cytomegalovirus serostatus. An earlier analysis of nearly 600 of the donors applied high-throughput TCR beta sequencing to assess whether each TCR beta V gene segment acted as functional or pseudogenic. Donor age, sex, ethnicity and CMV serostatus were compiled together with the repertoire data. Among a few hundred genotyped donors of the cohort, an average of about 240,000 unique TCR beta nucleotide sequences were sequenced per donor, roughly 18% of them non-productive. The full study reports these points: Strong co-occurrence of HLA alleles, especially DR and DQ, made assigning TCR associations to individual alleles difficult. In this cohort, only TCR beta chains were sequenced, and detectable features were limited by the absence of alpha or paired-chain data. Correlated functional status among segregating V segments might be attributable to linkage disequilibrium, but an unknown experimental factor could not be ruled out. According to a later analysis, parvovirus B19, influenza, CMV and Epstein-Barr virus appeared linked to several top co-occurrence clusters. According to a later genetic analysis, donors in an Asian-associated ancestry cluster had fewer N-insertions in productive TCRs than the roughly 670-donor mean. A cluster of highly shared sequence variants was judged likely to represent a technical artifact of the sequencing pipeline. Some IMGT-functional V segments, including TRBV6-2 and TRBV6-3, could not be told apart with the 87-base-pair reads, so those segments were excluded. A further reported finding was that TCR beta sequences accurately predicted the HLA-A and HLA-B alleles for most subjects in the first cohort. Sequencing depth was assumed to be roughly uniform across donors in the presence/absence analyses, though that assumption may not hold. The earlier analysis of about 600 of the donors excluded 15 to 20 rarely observed V segments, including chromosome 9 orphons, because counts were too low. The classifier was reported to diagnose cytomegalovirus status with high specificity and sensitivity in both the original and validation cohorts. In a later genetic analysis, a missense DCLRE1C variant was associated with V-gene and J-gene trimming of TCR beta chains, and the association was replicated in an independent cohort. Most TCR sequences were observed very rarely across donors, whereas some public TCRs were present in many individuals. Compared with equally common non-associated chains, HLA-associated TCR beta chains in a later analysis were more clonally expanded and had lower generation probabilities. In a later analysis, TCR association rates were found to vary across HLA loci, with the most associated TCRs seen for DRB1 alleles and the fewest for HLA-C alleles. Immune exposure information for the cohort was limited to CMV serostatus. A later analysis found that most CMV-associated TCR beta chains appeared HLA-restricted, with HLA associations seemingly driven largely by CMV exposure. The authors suggested that the approach could potentially be extended to other disease states and immunological phenotypes. A later analysis associated around 16,000 TCR beta sequences with specific HLA alleles at a false discovery rate of 0.05. In an earlier analysis of 587 of the donors, most TCR beta V segments appeared in productive rearrangements about 90% or about 30% of the time, broadly matching IMGT annotations. In the study, some 160 TCR beta chains were listed as associated with cytomegalovirus. Because HLA typing was unavailable for some donors at each locus, only the typed subset was used in association tests. Three of the identified cytomegalovirus-associated TCR beta chains were confirmed in vitro to be specific for cytomegalovirus antigens.

Library generation was performed with the immunoSEQ multiplex PCR assay. The multiplex PCR relied on a mix of 60 forward primers for TCR Vbeta segments and 13 reverse primers for TCR Jbeta segments. Amplification of the CDR3 region of rearranged TCR beta genes was performed with a multiplex PCR assay on genomic DNA. The Illumina HiSeq System was used to sequence the amplified TCR beta libraries as 87-base-pair reads. On the study's bioinformatics: A later analysis counted about 80 million unique TCR beta chains across the 550 to 800 repertoires, and some 12 million of these chains were shared by at least two donors. Raw reads were error-corrected and collapsed into unique sequences by a nearest-neighbor algorithm in which closely related sequences were merged to remove PCR and sequencing errors. V, D and J gene segments were assigned by aligning CDR3 sequences to IMGT reference sequences. For a sequence to be retained, at least a six-nucleotide match to both a V gene segment and a J gene segment was required. Rearrangements were classified as productive when the CDR3 lacked stop codons and remained in frame with V and J, and all other rearrangements were classified as non-productive. CDR3 was defined according to IMGT convention as the region running from the second conserved V-encoded cysteine to the conserved J-encoded phenylalanine. The earlier analysis of 500 to 650 of the donors excluded any sequence lacking an unambiguous match to a single V gene segment. An earlier analysis of around 600 of the donors classified V segments as functional when productive rearrangements were above 56.7% and as segregating when the standard deviation between donors was above 5%. A statistical classification framework was developed to diagnose cytomegalovirus status using the catalog of TCR beta chain sequences. In a later analysis, V and J genes were assigned by comparing TCR nucleotide sequences against IMGT/GENE-DB human TR gene sequences. Using the TCRdist pipeline, a later analysis assigned CDR3 sequences along with most-parsimonious VDJ recombination scenarios. In a later analysis, each TCR beta chain was defined by its CDR3 amino acid sequence together with its V-gene family, and reads lacking a unique V-gene family were excluded. To address suspected cross-contamination and a sequencing artifact, a later analysis removed approximately 590 highly shared, low-generation-probability nucleotide sequences. A later analysis calculated a clonal expansion index for each public chain from normalized within-repertoire ranks of inferred template counts. In a later analysis, generation probabilities were computed with a VDJ recombination model fitted to out-of-frame rearrangements, and the resulting probabilities were checked against IGoR. In a later analysis, TCR-TCR, TCR-HLA and TCR-CMV co-occurrence was scored with hypergeometric tests, and a repertoire-size bias correction was applied to TCR pairs. To estimate false discovery rates, a later analysis permuted the HLA or CMV assignments 20 times. A later analysis grouped co-occurring TCRs with DBSCAN, adding TCRdist sequence similarity when clustering within HLA-allele-positive subsets. Repertoires with fewer than 30,000 or more than 120,000 public chains were left out of co-occurrence clustering, as were five repertoires with anomalous nucleotide sharing. TCRdb holds this immuneACCESS table with in-frame rearrangements only. Some clones are missing; in checked studies, unresolved V genes explain under half, and the rest has no known cause. From that table come the V and J calls and clone size; the DNA was used to work out D and trimming. This sample lists some 150,000 clones; roughly 80% were detected once. The ten biggest clones cover roughly 3.4% of the sample.

Sequenced: PBMCs. This TCR was sampled from a human donor in good health. The chain links TRBV21-1 with TRBJ2-1; the listed D gene, TRBD2, was not tested against the DNA. TRBV21-1 is a listed pseudogene. The CDR3 region: CASSKGEGSSYNEQFF. The DNA is TGTGCCAGCAGCAAAGGGGAGGGCAGCTCCTACAATGAGCAGTTCTTC.